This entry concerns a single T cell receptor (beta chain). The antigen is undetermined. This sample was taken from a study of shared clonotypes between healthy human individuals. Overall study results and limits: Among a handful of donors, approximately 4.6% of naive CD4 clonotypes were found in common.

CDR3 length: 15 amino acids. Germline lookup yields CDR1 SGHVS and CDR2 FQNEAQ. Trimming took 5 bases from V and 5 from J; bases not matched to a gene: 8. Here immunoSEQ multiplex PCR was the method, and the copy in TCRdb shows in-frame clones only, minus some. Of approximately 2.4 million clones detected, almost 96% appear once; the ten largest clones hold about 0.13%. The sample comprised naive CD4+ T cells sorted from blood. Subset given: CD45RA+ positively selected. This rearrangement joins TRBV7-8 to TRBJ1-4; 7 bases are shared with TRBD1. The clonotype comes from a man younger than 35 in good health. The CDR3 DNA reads TGTGCCAGCAGCCCAATACAGGGGATAAATGAAAAACTGTTTTTT. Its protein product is CASSPIQGINEKLFF.